This T cell receptor (beta chain) was recorded in a study of T-cell reconstitution after alpha-beta-depleted transplantation in children. CDR3 length: 16 amino acids. Germline CDR1 reads LGHNT; CDR2 reads FRNRAP. Trimming cost V 5 bases and J 7 bases; bases outside gene matches: 14. The library targeted TCRbeta and was prepared with unique molecular identifiers. MiXCR was run by TCRdb on the PCR reads, yielding one entry per CDR3 protein. The sample includes under 750,000 distinct CDR3 sequences, approximately 22% of them seen just once. This chain uses TRBV12-5 with TRBJ1-5, with 7 bases that match TRBD1. The clonotype was recovered from a boy under two years old who had a stem cell transplant for acute myeloid leukemia, so the T cells may come from the graft donor. The specimen was PBMCs, mostly from graft donor cells, collected 360 days after TCRalphabeta/CD19-depleted stem cell transplant. CDR3 sequence: CASGRQGRGSWQPQHF. The CDR3 nucleotides read TGTGCTAGTGGTCGACAGGGAAGGGGGTCATGGCAGCCCCAGCATTTT.